This T cell receptor (beta chain) was captured by sequencing in a study of blood T cell repertoires in COVID-19. As for the study in general: COVID-19 samples from acute and convalescent phases originated in the United States, Italy and Spain. PBMCs, B-cell-depleted T cells, or T cells provided the cDNA or gDNA that made up the material.

Source study methods: Amplified reference gene primers provided the basis for estimating nucleated cell counts. Clones were sequenced by immunoSEQ multiplex PCR, and TCRdb holds only the in-frame ones, with some missing. V, J and clone size are taken as reported in that table, and D and trimming were inferred from the DNA itself. Of 90,000 to 110,000 clones in the sample, approximately 80% were seen once. Germline V gene sequence: CDR1 LGHNT, CDR2 FRNRAP. CDR3 length: 16 residues. Trimming cost V 5 bases and J 0 bases; bases outside gene matches: 6. The receptor was isolated from a woman aged 45-65 years with acute or convalescent COVID-19. The J gene is TRBJ2-3, the V gene TRBV12-5, with 9 positions matching TRBD1. Sequencing was done on a sample of peripheral blood. Written as DNA, the CDR3 is TGTGCTAGTGGTGCCAGGGGACAGGGAAGCACAGATACGCAGTATTTT. Its translation is CASGARGQGSTDTQYF. Complete variable domain (other parts from reference TRBV12-5 and TRBJ2-3): DARVTQTPRHKVTEMGQEVTMRCQPILGHNTVFWYRQTMMQGLELLAYFRNRAPLDDSGMPKDRFSAEMPDATLATLKIQPSEPRDSAVYFCASGARGQGSTDTQYFGPGTRLTVL.